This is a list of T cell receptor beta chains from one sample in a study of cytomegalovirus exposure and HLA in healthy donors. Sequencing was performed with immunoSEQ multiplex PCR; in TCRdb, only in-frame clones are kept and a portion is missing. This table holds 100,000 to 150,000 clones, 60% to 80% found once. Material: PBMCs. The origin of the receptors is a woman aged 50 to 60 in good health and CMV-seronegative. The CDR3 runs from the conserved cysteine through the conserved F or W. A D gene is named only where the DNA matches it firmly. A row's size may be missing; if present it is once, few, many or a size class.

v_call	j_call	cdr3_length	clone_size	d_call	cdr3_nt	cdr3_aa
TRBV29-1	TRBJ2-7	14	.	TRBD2	TGCAGCGTTGATGGGACTAGCGGTCCCTACGAGCAGTACTTC	CSVDGTSGPYEQYF
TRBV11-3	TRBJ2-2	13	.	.	TGTGCCAGCTCCTCGGGTTTTACCGGGGAGCTGTTTTTT	CASSSGFTGELFF
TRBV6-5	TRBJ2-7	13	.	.	TGTGCCAGCAGTTACTCAGCATCGAGGGAGCAGTACTTC	CASSYSASREQYF
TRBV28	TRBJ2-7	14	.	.	TGTGCCAGCAGTTTACCCCCGCGCGTTGACGAGCAGTACTTC	CASSLPPRVDEQYF
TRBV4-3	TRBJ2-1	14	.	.	TGCGCCAGCAGCCAAGATCGGGACTACAATGAGCAGTTCTTC	CASSQDRDYNEQFF
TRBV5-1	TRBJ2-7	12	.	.	TGCGCCAGCAGCTTGGGGGGAGTTGAGCAGTACTTC	CASSLGGVEQYF
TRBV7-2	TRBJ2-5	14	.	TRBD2	TGTGCCAGCAGCTTCCTAGCGGTTCGAGAGACCCAGTACTTC	CASSFLAVRETQYF
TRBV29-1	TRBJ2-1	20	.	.	TGCAGCGCCGAAAAAAGGTTCCTCGGCAGGGCCTCTTCCGCCTACAATGAGCAGTTCTTC	CSAEKRFLGRASSAYNEQFF
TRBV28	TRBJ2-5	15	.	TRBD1	TGTGCCAGCAGATTACAGGGGGCAGGAGGAGAGACCCAGTACTTC	CASRLQGAGGETQYF
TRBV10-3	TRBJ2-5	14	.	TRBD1	TGTGCCATCAGGCGACAGGGGGTCGGAGAGACCCAGTACTTC	CAIRRQGVGETQYF
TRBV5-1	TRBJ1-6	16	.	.	TGCGCCAGCAGCCCAGGCCGGACAGAAGTGAATTCACCCCTCCACTTT	CASSPGRTEVNSPLHF
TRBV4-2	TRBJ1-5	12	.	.	TGTGCCAGCAGCCCCCTCGGTCAGCCCCAGCATTTT	CASSPLGQPQHF
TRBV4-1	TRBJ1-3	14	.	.	TGCGCCAGCAGCCAAGCAGGGATGGGAAACACCATATATTTT	CASSQAGMGNTIYF
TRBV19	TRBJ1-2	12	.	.	TGTGCCAGTACTTCAGGCGTCTATGGCTACACCTTC	CASTSGVYGYTF
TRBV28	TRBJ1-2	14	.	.	TGTGCCAGCAGTTCATTGAGACGAGGATGGGGCTACACCTTC	CASSSLRRGWGYTF
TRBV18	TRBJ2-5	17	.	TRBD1	TGTGCCAGCTCACCATTTTCCGTCGGGACAGGGGTGGGTGAGCAGTACTTC	CASSPFSVGTGVGEQYF
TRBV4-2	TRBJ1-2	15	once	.	TGTGCCAGCAGCCAAGATCGCGGAGGGGACTATGGCTACACCTTC	CASSQDRGGDYGYTF
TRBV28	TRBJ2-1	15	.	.	TGTGCTGCAGCAAGGACCCAGGGCTCCTACAATGAGCAGTTCTTC	CAAARTQGSYNEQFF
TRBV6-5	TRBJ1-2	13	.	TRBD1	TGTGCCAGCAGTTACCTGACAGGGGGTGGATACACCTTC	CASSYLTGGGYTF
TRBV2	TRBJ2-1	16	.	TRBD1	TGTGCCAGCAGTGAAGCTGGGGGACAGGGGGCGGATGAGCAGTTCTTC	CASSEAGGQGADEQFF
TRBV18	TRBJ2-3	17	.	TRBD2	TGTGCCAGCTCAGCTGGACTAGCGGGCCTAAGCACAGATACGCAGTATTTT	CASSAGLAGLSTDTQYF
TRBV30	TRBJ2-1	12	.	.	TGTGCCTGGAGTGAGGCCCTAGCGTTGCAGTTCTTC	CAWSEALALQFF
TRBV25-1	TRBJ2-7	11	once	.	TGTGCCAGCAGACTCTACTACGAGCAGTACTTC	CASRLYYEQYF
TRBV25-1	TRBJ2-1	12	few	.	TGTGCCAGCAGTGCGGGGGGCGGGGAGCAGTTCTTC	CASSAGGGEQFF
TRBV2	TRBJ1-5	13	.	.	TGTGCCAGCAACAGGGATGGCAATCAGCCCCAGCATTTT	CASNRDGNQPQHF
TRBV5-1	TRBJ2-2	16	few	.	TGCGCCAGCAGCCCCCGTCCGTCCGCGAACACCGGGGAGCTGTTTTTT	CASSPRPSANTGELFF
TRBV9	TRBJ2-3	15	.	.	TGTGCCAGCAGCGTAGAGGGGGATAACACAGATACGCAGTATTTT	CASSVEGDNTDTQYF
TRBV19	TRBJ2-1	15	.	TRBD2	TGTGCCAGTAAGGATCGGGGGGACCCCTACAATGAGCAGTTCTTC	CASKDRGDPYNEQFF
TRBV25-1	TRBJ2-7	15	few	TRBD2	TGTGCCAGCAGTGGGCCGGGACTAGGGCCTTACGAGCAGTACTTC	CASSGPGLGPYEQYF
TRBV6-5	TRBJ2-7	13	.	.	TGTGCCAGCAGCTACTCCGAGGGGGTCGAGCAGTACTTC	CASSYSEGVEQYF
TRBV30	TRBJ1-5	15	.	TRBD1	TGTGCCTGGAGCAGACAGGGGAACAGCAATCAGCCCCAGCATTTT	CAWSRQGNSNQPQHF
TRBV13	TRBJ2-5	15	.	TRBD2	TGTGCCAGCACCTTGGGCCTAGCGGGACCAGAGACCCAGTACTTC	CASTLGLAGPETQYF
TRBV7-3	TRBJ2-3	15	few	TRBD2	TGTGCCAGCAGCTTAACAGCGGGAGCGGTAGATACGCAGTATTTT	CASSLTAGAVDTQYF
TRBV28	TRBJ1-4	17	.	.	TGTGCCAGCAGTTTAAATCCCCCAGGGGCGGTTAATGAAAAACTGTTTTTT	CASSLNPPGAVNEKLFF
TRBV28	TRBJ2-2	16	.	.	TGTGCCAGCAGTTTATACACAGGGGCGGGAACCGGGGAGCTGTTTTTT	CASSLYTGAGTGELFF
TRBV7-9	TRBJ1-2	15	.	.	TGTGCCAGCAGCTTAGTTAGCACGGGTGGCTATGGCTACACCTTC	CASSLVSTGGYGYTF
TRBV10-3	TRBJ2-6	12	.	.	TGTGCCACCCGGTCTGGGGCCAACGTCCTGACTTTC	CATRSGANVLTF
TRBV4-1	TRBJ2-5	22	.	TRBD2	TGCGCCAGCAGCCAAGATGCCGGCGCGGGAGGAGTGGTAGGGTCGGGCCAAGAGACCCAGTACTTC	CASSQDAGAGGVVGSGQETQYF
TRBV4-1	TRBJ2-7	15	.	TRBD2	TGCGCCAGCAGCCAAGAAACGGGGGGCTCCTACGAGCAGTACTTC	CASSQETGGSYEQYF
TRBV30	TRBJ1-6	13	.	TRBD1	TGTGCCTGGAGTGTACAGGGGAATTCACCCCTCCACTTT	CAWSVQGNSPLHF
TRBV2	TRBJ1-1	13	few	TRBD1	TGTGCCAGGACAGGGGTACGGAACACTGAAGCTTTCTTT	CARTGVRNTEAFF
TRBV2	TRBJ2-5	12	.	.	TGTGCCAGCAGTGCCAGCCAAGAGACCCAGTACTTC	CASSASQETQYF
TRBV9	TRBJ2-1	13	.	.	.	CASSVATGTGEFF
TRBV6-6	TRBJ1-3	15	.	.	TGTGCCAGCAGTGGGGGCCTCCTCTCTGGAAACACCATATATTTT	CASSGGLLSGNTIYF
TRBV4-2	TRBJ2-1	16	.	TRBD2	TGTGCCAGCAGCCAGTCTAGCGGGAATAAGGGATATGAGCAGTTCTTC	CASSQSSGNKGYEQFF
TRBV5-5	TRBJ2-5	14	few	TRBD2	TGTGCCAGCAGCTTCTTAGCGGGAGGGGAGACCCAGTACTTC	CASSFLAGGETQYF
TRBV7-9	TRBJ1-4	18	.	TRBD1	TGTGCCAGCAGCCTGGGGACAGCCAGTGGGGCAACTAATGAAAAACTGTTTTTT	CASSLGTASGATNEKLFF
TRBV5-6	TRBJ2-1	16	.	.	TGTGCCAGCAGCTTGGAAGGGAGGAACTCCTACAATGAGCAGTTCTTC	CASSLEGRNSYNEQFF
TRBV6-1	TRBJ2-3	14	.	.	TGTGCCAGCAGTGAATCCTACAGGGTAGATACGCAGTATTTT	CASSESYRVDTQYF
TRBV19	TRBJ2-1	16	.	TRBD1	TGTGCCAGTAGTGCCGACAGGGGGCCCTCCTACAATGAGCAGTTCTTC	CASSADRGPSYNEQFF
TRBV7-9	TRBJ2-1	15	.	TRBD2	TGTGCCAGCAGCTTGGCTCCTAGCGGCCTAAATGAGCAGTTCTTC	CASSLAPSGLNEQFF
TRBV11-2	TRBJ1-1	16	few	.	TGTGCCAGCAGCTTAGGGCCGACAGCGATGAACACTGAAGCTTTCTTT	CASSLGPTAMNTEAFF
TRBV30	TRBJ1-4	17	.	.	TGTGCCTGGAGTGTACGGGGGGGGACACCCGAAGGAGAAAAACTGTTTTTT	CAWSVRGGTPEGEKLFF
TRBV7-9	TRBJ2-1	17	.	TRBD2	TGTGCCAGCAGCCCGAAGACTAGCCGGAGCTCCTACAATGAGCAGTTCTTC	CASSPKTSRSSYNEQFF
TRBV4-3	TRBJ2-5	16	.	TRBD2	TGCGCCAGCAGCCAGGTGGGACTAGCAGCCCAAGAGACCCAGTACTTC	CASSQVGLAAQETQYF
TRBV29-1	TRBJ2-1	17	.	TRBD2	TGCAGCGTTCTCGGACTAGCGGGAGCCCCCCTCTACAATGAGCAGTTCTTC	CSVLGLAGAPLYNEQFF
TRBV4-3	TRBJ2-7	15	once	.	TGCGCCAGCAGCCAGATTCTTGTGGCAGTCCACGAGCAGTACTTC	CASSQILVAVHEQYF